A single sample is the source of the 21 T cell receptor beta chains below, sequenced in a study of OX40 agonist ivuxolimab in advanced cancers. Sequencing was performed with immunoSEQ multiplex PCR; in TCRdb, only in-frame clones are kept and a portion is missing. The table lists approximately 90,000 clones, roughly 90% of them singletons. The sample consisted of CD4+ or CD8+ T cells sorted from blood, taken in a trial of the OX40 agonist ivuxolimab. The receptors derive from an adult with an advanced solid tumor such as melanoma, head and neck, liver or kidney cancer.

This clone was seen a single time. The chain employs TRBV6-5 and TRBJ2-7; 8 bases fit TRBD1. This CDR3 comprises 13 residues. The trim removed 8 bases at V and 7 bases at J, leaving 10 bases unmatched. Looked up from germline, CDR1 is MNHEY and CDR2 is SVGAGI. The CDR3, as DNA: TGTGCCAGCGGGGATCGGACAGGGTGGGAGCAGTACTTC. Translating it yields CASGDRTGWEQYF.

This chain connects TRBV6-1 to TRBJ1-5; no reliable D call. V was clipped by 8 bases and J by 3 bases, with 14 bases between them. The CDR3 covers 14 residues. Germline CDR1 reads MNHNS; CDR2 reads SASEGT. In DNA, the CDR3 is TGTGCCAGCGGAGGACGGGATTCCAATCAGCCCCAGCATTTT. Residues: CASGGRDSNQPQHF.

This clone has just one count. Mismatch with germline at one junction end may stem from a read error. The gene calls are TRBV15 and TRBJ1-2; a possible D gene is TRBD1 (5 bases). This CDR3 is built from 13 residues. The germline gives CDR1 LNHNV, CDR2 YYDKDF (reference sequence). The CDR3, as DNA: TGTGCCACCAGCAGAGAACGGGGCTCGGTTTGGGCCTTC. Translating it yields CATSRERGSVWAF. Combining the CDR3 with reference TRBV15 and TRBJ1-2 gives the whole variable domain DAMVIQNPRYQVTQFGKPVTLSCSQTLNHNVMYWYQQKSSQAPKLLFHYYDKDFNNEADTPDNFQSRRPNTSFCFLDIRSPGLGDTAMYLCATSRERGSVWAFGSGTRLTVV.

This chain links TRBV7-9 with TRBJ2-2; 7 bases align to TRBD1. Trimming at V came to 5 bases and at J to 6 bases, leaving 9 bases not matched to a gene. The CDR3 runs 15 residues. The germline CDR1 and CDR2 sequences are SEHNR and FQNEAQ (reference sequence). The CDR3, as DNA: TGTGCCAGCAGCGCTCCGGGACAGCGAGCCGGGGAGCTGTTTTTT. Its protein is CASSAPGQRAGELFF.

The chain carries TRBV5-1 and TRBJ2-3; tentatively, D is TRBD2 (5 bases). The V gene lost 3 bases and the J gene lost 4 bases, with 9 bases spanning the gap. Per the germline V gene, CDR1 is SGHRS and CDR2 is YFSETQ. This CDR3 has 13 amino acids. The CDR3 sequence: CASSYEGSDTQYF. CDR3 coding DNA: TGCGCCAGCAGCTACGAGGGATCAGATACGCAGTATTTT.

J is TRBJ2-3 and V is TRBV7-3; 8 bases agree with TRBD2. CDR1 and CDR2 from the germline V gene are SGHTA and FQGTGA. This CDR3 region has 15 residues. V was pared by 4 bases and J by 3 bases, with 6 bases of the junction left unmatched. CDR3 in amino acids: CASSSPGGPTDTQYF. CDR3 coding DNA: TGTGCCAGCAGCTCCCCGGGGGGGCCGACAGATACGCAGTATTTT.

J is TRBJ2-3 and V is TRBV9; D is perhaps TRBD1 or TRBD2 (5 bases each). From germline, CDR1 is SGDLS and CDR2 YYNGEE. Trimming left V 0 bases short and J 0 bases short, with 14 bases between. CDR3 length equals 17 residues. This CDR3 is CASSVVSGTASTDTQYF. The CDR3 DNA is TGTGCCAGCAGCGTAGTTTCCGGGACGGCTAGCACAGATACGCAGTATTTT.

Concerning this clone: This CDR3 is also generated by other DNA sequences in the sample. The CDR3 nucleotides are TGTGCCTGGAGTGGAGGTGCCTACGAGCAGTACTTC. Translated: CAWSGGAYEQYF. The chain links TRBV30 to TRBJ2-7, with D unresolved. The V gene's germline CDR1 is GTSNPN and CDR2 SVGIG (reference sequence). Trimming left V 1 base short and J 2 bases short, with 6 bases between. CDR3 length: 12 residues.

This chain joins TRBV18 and TRBJ1-2; D is uncertain. Germline-derived CDR1 and CDR2 are KGHSH and LQKENI. The CDR3 runs to 13 residues. The V end was cut by 6 bases, the J end by 7 bases, with 15 bases between. The CDR3 sequence is CASSPDVDGGYTF. The CDR3 DNA reads TGTGCCAGCTCTCCGGACGTCGACGGTGGCTACACCTTC.

The chain employs TRBV2 and TRBJ2-3; no reliable D call. The CDR3 totals 13 residues. V lost 6 bases, J lost 3 bases, and 10 bases lay in between. Germline loops: CDR1 SNHLY, CDR2 FYNNEI. The CDR3 is CASRPPATDTQYF. The CDR3 bases are TGTGCCAGCAGGCCCCCGGCTACAGATACGCAGTATTTT.

CDR3 sequence (DNA): TGTGCCAGCAGTCGGGGAATCTCAACTAACTATGGCTACACCTTC. Translation: CASSRGISTNYGYTF. The chain recombines TRBV5-8 with TRBJ1-2; D ambiguous. This CDR3 is built from 15 residues. The germline V and J ends were trimmed by 5 bases and 0 bases, with 14 bases remaining between them. Per the germline V gene, CDR1 is SGHTS and CDR2 is YDEGEE.

The chain joins TRBV7-8 to TRBJ1-4; tentatively, D is TRBD1 (6 bases). The CDR3 has 16 residues. V shed 5 bases and J shed 0 bases, with 13 bases lying between them. Looked up from germline, CDR1 is SGHVS and CDR2 is FQNEAQ. CDR3 coding DNA: TGTGCCAGCAGCCAAAAAAGACAGGCAACTAATGAAAAACTGTTTTTT. The encoded protein is CASSQKRQATNEKLFF.

The rearrangement uses TRBV7-6 and TRBJ2-7, with a tentative D call TRBD2 (7 bases). CDR3 length: 13 residues. Trimming stripped 5 bases from V and 6 bases from J, with 14 bases between. Germline-derived CDR1 and CDR2 are SGHVS and FNYEAQ. CDR3 in DNA: TGTGCCAGCAGCGCCTCGGGGGGCGGCGAGCAGTACTTC. It translates to CASSASGGGEQYF.

This rearrangement joins TRBV9 to TRBJ2-2, with D hard to call. This CDR3 has 14 residues. V was shortened by 0 bases and J by 5 bases, with 8 bases between the two germline ends. The V gene's germline CDR1 is SGDLS and CDR2 YYNGEE. CDR3 residues: CASSVGARTGELFF. The CDR3 DNA sequence: TGTGCCAGCAGCGTAGGGGCCAGGACCGGGGAGCTGTTTTTT.

V and J are TRBV5-1 and TRBJ2-1; the D gene is possibly TRBD2 (5 bases). V was pared by 5 bases and J by 5 bases, with 11 bases between. The CDR3 length is 13 residues. The germline gives CDR1 SGHRS, CDR2 YFSETQ. CDR3 protein: CASRERSHNEQFF. The CDR3 DNA follows: TGCGCCAGCAGGGAGCGGAGCCACAATGAGCAGTTCTTC. Full variable domain (missing parts from reference TRBV5-1 and TRBJ2-1): KAGVTQTPRYLIKTRGQQVTLSCSPISGHRSVSWYQQTPGQGLQFLFEYFSETQRNKGNFPGRFSGRQFSNSRSEMNVSTLELGDSALYLCASRERSHNEQFFGPGTRLTVL.

There are a few counts of this clone. This chain joins TRBV29-1 and TRBJ1-2; D uncertain. The CDR3 contains 12 residues. The ends were cut back, 0 bases at V and 7 bases at J, with 9 bases in the middle. Germline CDR1 SQVTM, CDR2 ANQGSEA. Written as DNA, the CDR3 is TGCAGCGTTGAAGAAACGGGCGCTGGCTACACCTTC. It translates to CSVEETGAGYTF.

The rearrangement uses TRBV7-2 and TRBJ2-1; D is unresolved. V was trimmed by 1 base and J by 0 bases, leaving 7 bases between them. The germline V gene has CDR1 SGHTA and CDR2 FQGNSA. This CDR3 is built from 15 residues. CDR3 DNA sequence: TGTGCCAGCAGCTTAGTGGGATTCTCCTACAATGAGCAGTTCTTC. As protein: CASSLVGFSYNEQFF.

This clone showed up just a few times. The chain joins TRBV2 to TRBJ2-5; D remains unclear. There are 10 residues in the CDR3. CDR1 and CDR2 (germline): SNHLY, FYNNEI. Between the trimmed V and J ends, which lost 6 bases and 5 bases, there was a span of 4 bases. CDR3 nucleotide sequence: TGTGCCAGCAGAGTGGAGACCCAGTACTTC. Encoded protein: CASRVETQYF.

This clone was counted a single time. The rearrangement links TRBV4-3 to TRBJ2-7; 7 nucleotides align to TRBD2. The CDR3 has 15 amino acids. The junction had 5 bases not matched to a gene; V was cut back by 0 bases and J by 3 bases. Looked up from germline, CDR1 is LGHNA and CDR2 is YSLEER. DNA of the CDR3: TGCGCCAGCAGCCAAGATGGGAGCGGGATCTACGAGCAGTACTTC. Residues: CASSQDGSGIYEQYF.

The chain employs TRBV28 and TRBJ2-3; D remains ambiguous. This CDR3 is 15 amino acids long. Per the germline V gene, CDR1 is MDHEN and CDR2 is SYDVKM. V was pared by 5 bases and J by 2 bases, with 14 bases between. This CDR3 is CASSPPTVATDTQYF. The CDR3, as DNA: TGTGCCAGCAGTCCCCCCACCGTAGCCACAGATACGCAGTATTTT.

V usage is TRBV19 and J usage is TRBJ2-1; 7 nucleotides line up with TRBD2. The CDR3 length is 15 residues. Unmatched junction bases numbered 8, after V lost 5 bases and J lost 4 bases. Germline V gene lookup returns CDR1 LNHDA and CDR2 SQIVND (reference sequence). CDR3 DNA sequence: TGTGCCAGTAGTGTACAGCGGGGATCTTACAATGAGCAGTTCTTC. This translates into CASSVQRGSYNEQFF.